This T cell receptor (beta chain) was obtained from a study of blood T cell repertoires in COVID-19. From germline, CDR1 is MNHEY and CDR2 SVGEGT. This CDR3 is built from 16 residues. Trimming cost V 2 bases and J 7 bases; bases outside gene matches: 8. Produced via immunoSEQ multiplex PCR; TCRdb's table is partial and in-frame only. The top ten hold approximately 6% of the sample, which has approximately 190,000 clones, 70% to 90% seen once. The rearrangement links TRBV6-2 or TRBV6-3 to TRBJ1-5; TRBD1 matches 10 bases. The clonotype comes from a middle-aged man with active or convalescent COVID-19. Sequenced: peripheral blood. The chain's CDR3 is CASSYGGTGVPQPQHF. CDR3 nucleotides: TGTGCCAGCAGTTACGGCGGGACAGGGGTTCCCCAGCCCCAGCATTTT.